The 29 T cell receptor beta chains listed next were all sequenced from one sample in a study of T cell responses to AZD1222 COVID-19 vaccine. Generated by immunoSEQ multiplex PCR, the TCRdb table keeps only in-frame clones and is missing some. The sample carries roughly 160,000 clones, about 90% recorded once. The sample was peripheral blood, taken on day 0 of AZD1222 vaccination. The receptor source for this set is an adult in good health.

This clone was detected only once. The genes are TRBV7-8 and TRBJ2-7; D is ambiguous. V lost 0 bases and J lost 6, with 18 bases in between. The length of the CDR3 is 16 residues. Germline V CDR1 and CDR2: SGHVS, FQNEAQ. The CDR3 here is CASSLASPRVIREQYF. As DNA, the CDR3 is TGTGCCAGCAGCTTAGCCTCCCCAAGAGTCATACGCGAGCAGTACTTC. Together with reference TRBV7-8 and TRBJ2-7, the CDR3 gives the full variable domain: GAGVSQSPRYKVAKRGQDVALRCDPISGHVSLFWYQQALGQGPEFLTYFQNEAQLDKSGLPSDRFFAERPEGSVSTLKIQRTQQEDSAVYLCASSLASPRVIREQYFGPGTRLTVT.

V gene TRBV6-5 combines with J gene TRBJ1-2; D might be TRBD1 (5 bases). Germline CDR1 is MNHEY and CDR2 is SVGAGI. Trimming took off 4 bases at V and 4 bases at J, with 13 bases between the two ends. The CDR3 covers 14 residues. Here the CDR3 DNA reads TGTGCCAGCAGTTCATCAGGGTCGGGCTATGGCTACACCTTC. It is translated as CASSSSGSGYGYTF.

This chain joins TRBV13 and TRBJ1-5; perhaps TRBD1 as D (5 bases). CDR1 and CDR2 from the germline V gene are PRHDT and FYEKMQ (reference sequence). V shed 5 bases and J shed 2 bases, with 16 bases lying between them. The CDR3 has 16 residues. The CDR3 DNA sequence: TGTGCCAGCAGCACCAGGGAACTGGAGGGCAATCAGCCCCAGCATTTT. It encodes CASSTRELEGNQPQHF.

The chain employs TRBV15 and TRBJ1-1; D gene unclear. Germline values: CDR1 LNHNV, CDR2 YYDKDF (reference sequence). The CDR3 length is 12 residues. Deletions cut 0 bases from V and 11 bases from J, with 10 bases between. CDR3 amino acids: CATSRDEGGAFF. CDR3 in DNA: TGTGCCACCAGCAGAGATGAGGGAGGGGCTTTCTTT.

This chain joins TRBV6-2 or TRBV6-3 and TRBJ1-1; tentatively, D is TRBD1 (6 bases). Trimming removed 2 bases from V and 6 bases from J, with 10 bases in between. CDR1 is MNHEY, CDR2 SVGEGT, per germline. This CDR3 comprises 13 residues. The CDR3 DNA reads as TGTGCCAGCAGTTACGCCGGGGGCGCTGAAGCTTTCTTT. As protein: CASSYAGGAEAFF.

This clone was observed a handful of times. The chain recombines TRBV5-1 with TRBJ2-7; 8 bases are a match to TRBD1. Germline CDR1 and CDR2: SGHRS and YFSETQ. V gave up 1 base and J gave up 5 bases; unmatched junction bases: 5. The CDR3 has 14 amino acids. For the CDR3, the DNA is TGCGCCAGCAGCTTGAGGGACAGGTCTAACGAGCAGTACTTC. This encodes CASSLRDRSNEQYF.

The J gene is TRBJ1-6, the V gene TRBV6-2 or TRBV6-3; D is possibly TRBD1 (5 bases). CDR3 length: 15 amino acids. Trimming left V 2 bases short and J 9 bases short, with 14 bases between. The germline CDR1 and CDR2 sequences are MNHEY and SVGEGT. The CDR3 region is CASSYGDRVVSPLHF. The CDR3 region has the DNA TGTGCCAGCAGTTACGGGGACCGGGTCGTTTCACCCCTCCACTTT.

The rearrangement links TRBV4-1 to TRBJ1-1, with D possibly being TRBD1 (5 bases). The CDR3 runs 15 residues. In germline, CDR1 is MGHRA, CDR2 YSYEKL. V lost 4 bases and J 3 bases, leaving 15 bases between the germline ends. The CDR3 protein is CASSLEEGRDTEAFF. For the CDR3, the DNA is TGCGCCAGCAGCCTAGAGGAGGGGCGGGACACTGAAGCTTTCTTT.

J is TRBJ2-2 and V is TRBV19; a weak D match, TRBD1 (5 bases). Germline V gene lookup returns CDR1 LNHDA and CDR2 SQIVND (reference sequence). The CDR3 is 14 residues long. V lost 5 bases and J lost 4, with 11 bases in between. The CDR3 spells CASSQGWGTGELFF. The CDR3 DNA follows: TGTGCCAGTAGTCAGGGTTGGGGCACCGGGGAGCTGTTTTTT. Full variable domain (rest looked up from reference TRBV19 and TRBJ2-2): DGGITQSPKYLFRKEGQNVTLSCEQNLNHDAMYWYRQDPGQGLRLIYYSQIVNDFQKGDIAEGYSVSREKKESFPLTVTSAQKNPTAFYLCASSQGWGTGELFFGEGSRLTVL.

This sequence joins TRBV29-1 and TRBJ1-1; TRBD1 matches 8 bases. The junction had 5 bases not matched to a gene; V was cut back by 5 bases and J by 0 bases. The germline V gene encodes CDR1 SQVTM and CDR2 ANQGSEA. There are 14 residues in the CDR3. CDR3 bases: TGCAGCGTTACAGGGGGGACAGTGAACACTGAAGCTTTCTTT. Protein product: CSVTGGTVNTEAFF.

The chain couples TRBV10-3 to TRBJ1-1; the D gene is possibly TRBD1 (6 bases). V was shortened by 10 bases and J by 6 bases, with 27 bases between the two germline ends. The CDR3 consists of 16 residues. Germline CDR1 ENHRY, CDR2 SYGVKD. As DNA, the CDR3 is TGTGCCACCCGACTTTTCCGACGGGGGGCGGCGGCTGAAGCTTTCTTT. Protein product: CATRLFRRGAAAEAFF.

V and J are TRBV30 and TRBJ1-1; D is undetermined. Between the trimmed V and J ends, which lost 4 bases and 5 bases, there was a span of 11 bases. Germline CDR1 GTSNPN, CDR2 SVGIG (reference sequence). The CDR3 spans 12 residues. The CDR3 loop reads CAWNAQRTEAFF. The CDR3 DNA is TGTGCCTGGAACGCCCAGCGAACTGAAGCTTTCTTT.

The J gene is TRBJ2-7, the V gene TRBV6-1, with 8 bases fitting TRBD2. CDR3 length: 15 residues. Germline assignment: CDR1 MNHNS and CDR2 SASEGT. The ends lost 3 bases at V and 6 bases at J; junction bases unmatched: 10. The CDR3 loop is CASSDPTSGPSEQYF. The CDR3 DNA reads as TGTGCCAGCAGTGACCCCACTAGCGGCCCCTCCGAGCAGTACTTC.

The genes are TRBV29-1 and TRBJ2-3; maybe TRBD1 (5 bases). The CDR3 contains 14 residues. Germline values: CDR1 SQVTM, CDR2 ANQGSEA. With 6 bases removed from V and 4 bases from J, the gap between germline ends came to 17 bases. As DNA, the CDR3 is TGCAGCGTCCTGACAGTCCCGCAACCAGATACGCAGTATTTT. Encoded protein: CSVLTVPQPDTQYF.

This clone was seen a single time. Here the CDR3 reads CASSPTQAEVKNIQYF. Here the CDR3 DNA reads TGTGCCAGCTCACCTACGCAGGCGGAAGTAAAAAACATTCAGTACTTC. V is TRBV18 and J is TRBJ2-4; D remains unclear. The CDR3 sequence is 16 residues long. Germline V lookup: CDR1 KGHSH, CDR2 LQKENI. V lost 3 bases and J lost 4, with 16 bases in between.

The chain combines TRBV10-3 with TRBJ1-6; TRBD1 aligns across 9 bases. The V and J ends lost 4 bases and 6 bases, in that order; junction bases with no gene match: 4. The CDR3 totals 15 residues. CDR1 is ENHRY, CDR2 SYGVKD, per germline. CDR3 nucleotide sequence: TGTGCCATCAGTGCGCCGGGACAGGGTAATTCACCCCTCCACTTT. Translation gives CAISAPGQGNSPLHF.

The rearrangement links TRBV24-1 to TRBJ2-7; TRBD1 might be the D (6 bases). There are 19 residues in the CDR3. Per germline, CDR1 KGHDR and CDR2 SFDVKD. V was pared by 1 base and J by 2 bases, with 23 bases between. This CDR3 is CATSDLTRLGKGQTYEQYF. CDR3 bases: TGTGCCACCAGTGATTTAACCCGGCTTGGGAAAGGACAGACCTACGAGCAGTACTTC.

V usage is TRBV25-1 and J usage is TRBJ1-6, with 8 bases aligning to TRBD1. The CDR3 length is 16 residues. The V gene's germline CDR1 is MGHDK and CDR2 SYGVNS. Trimming took 2 bases from V and 8 from J; bases not matched to a gene: 8. CDR3 bases: TGTGCCAGCAGTGAAGGACAGGGCCGATGGTATTCACCCCTCCACTTT. It is translated as CASSEGQGRWYSPLHF. The whole variable domain, remainder taken from reference TRBV25-1 and TRBJ1-6, is EADIYQTPRYLVIGTGKKITLECSQTMGHDKMYWYQQDPGMELHLIHYSYGVNSTEKGDLSSESTVSRIRTEHFPLTLESARPSHTSQYLCASSEGQGRWYSPLHFGNGTRLTVT.

This clone was detected only a few times. V and J are TRBV7-9 and TRBJ1-1, with D hard to call. V shed 1 base and J shed 3 bases, with 6 bases lying between them. Germline-derived CDR1 and CDR2 are SEHNR and FQNEAQ (reference sequence). The CDR3 sequence is 13 residues long. CDR3: CASSLGIYTEAFF. For the CDR3, the DNA is TGTGCCAGCAGCTTAGGGATTTACACTGAAGCTTTCTTT.

CDR3 nucleotides: TGTGCCAGTAGTATAAGTCGAGTGAACACCGGGGAGCTGTTTTTT. Protein: CASSISRVNTGELFF. The chain recombines TRBV19 with TRBJ2-2; D is unclear. The CDR3 consists of 15 residues. V was pared by 2 bases and J by 1 base, with 8 bases between. The germline V gene has CDR1 LNHDA and CDR2 SQIVND (reference sequence). Supplemented by reference TRBV19 and TRBJ2-2, the full variable domain reads DGGITQSPKYLFRKEGQNVTLSCEQNLNHDAMYWYRQDPGQGLRLIYYSQIVNDFQKGDIAEGYSVSREKKESFPLTVTSAQKNPTAFYLCASSISRVNTGELFFGEGSRLTVL.

The V gene is TRBV11-2, the J gene TRBJ2-7; D unresolved. With 7 bases removed from V and 0 bases from J, the gap between germline ends came to 13 bases. CDR3 length: 14 amino acids. Looked up from germline, CDR1 is SGHAT and CDR2 is FQNNGV. CDR3 protein: CASIDLSGSYEQYF. In DNA, the CDR3 is TGTGCCAGCATCGACCTTTCCGGCTCCTACGAGCAGTACTTC.

As concerns this clone: The junction shows a germline mismatch at one end, possibly a read error. The V gene is TRBV6-5, the J gene TRBJ2-7; either TRBD1 or TRBD2 may supply D (6 bases each). The CDR3 has 13 residues. CDR1 MNHEY and CDR2 SVGAGI come from the germline V gene. The DNA for the CDR3 is TGTGCCAGCAGTTACGGGGTGGGGGGACACTTTAACTTC. It is translated as CASSYGVGGHFNF.

This chain links TRBV19 with TRBJ1-3; no reliable D call. Trimming took 6 bases from V and 4 from J, leaving 16 bases between them. Germline loops: CDR1 LNHDA, CDR2 SQIVND (reference sequence). The CDR3 spans 15 residues. CDR3 nucleotide sequence: TGTGCCAGTAGGGCCAGGCCCCTCGTAGGAAACACCATATATTTT. This codes for CASRARPLVGNTIYF.

This chain joins TRBV5-1 and TRBJ2-2; D may correspond to TRBD1 or TRBD2 (5 bases each). Germline values: CDR1 SGHRS, CDR2 YFSETQ. V lost 4 bases to trimming and J lost 4 bases, with 17 bases between them. The CDR3 spans 16 residues. CDR3 in amino acids: CASSPGPQLTTGELFF. DNA for the CDR3: TGCGCCAGCAGCCCGGGACCCCAACTTACCACCGGGGAGCTGTTTTTT.

This chain connects TRBV2 to TRBJ2-3; D remains ambiguous. Deletions cut 7 bases from V and 1 base from J, with 15 bases between. The CDR3 length is 15 residues. Germline loops: CDR1 SNHLY, CDR2 FYNNEI. The DNA of the CDR3 is TGTGCCAGCACCTTCCCCGCCCCAGGCACAGATACGCAGTATTTT. It translates to CASTFPAPGTDTQYF.

The J gene is TRBJ2-5, the V gene TRBV19; a weak D match, TRBD1 (6 bases). Germline V gives CDR1 LNHDA, CDR2 SQIVND (reference sequence). With 4 bases removed from V and 5 bases from J, the gap between germline ends came to 17 bases. The CDR3 covers 15 residues. CDR3 loop: CASSKQGLPTETQYF. CDR3 sequence (DNA): TGTGCCAGTAGTAAACAGGGATTGCCGACTGAGACCCAGTACTTC. Full variable domain (rest looked up from reference TRBV19 and TRBJ2-5): DGGITQSPKYLFRKEGQNVTLSCEQNLNHDAMYWYRQDPGQGLRLIYYSQIVNDFQKGDIAEGYSVSREKKESFPLTVTSAQKNPTAFYLCASSKQGLPTETQYFGPGTRLLVL.

This rearrangement joins TRBV10-3 to TRBJ2-1; D not certain. V was cut by 10 bases and J by 10 bases, with 14 bases left in between. In germline, CDR1 is ENHRY, CDR2 SYGVKD. The CDR3 is 11 residues long. The CDR3 protein is CATSVEVEQFF. The CDR3 DNA reads TGTGCCACCTCTGTCGAAGTAGAGCAGTTCTTC.

V gene TRBV19 combines with J gene TRBJ2-7; tentatively, D is TRBD1 or TRBD2 (5 bases each). The CDR3 spans 12 residues. CDR1 is LNHDA, CDR2 SQIVND, per germline (reference sequence). The V end lost 5 bases, the J end lost 6 bases, and 11 bases lay between the germline ends. The CDR3 loop is CASSSGAAEQYF. In DNA, the CDR3 is TGTGCCAGTAGTTCCGGGGCGGCCGAGCAGTACTTC.

The rearrangement joins TRBV5-1 to TRBJ2-3, with D perhaps given as TRBD1 or TRBD2 (5 bases each). Germline V gene sequence: CDR1 SGHRS, CDR2 YFSETQ. The germline V and J ends were trimmed by 0 bases and 5 bases, with 13 bases remaining between them. This CDR3 spans 15 amino acids. This CDR3 is CASSLVGGPGDTQYF. CDR3 coding DNA: TGCGCCAGCAGCTTGGTTGGGGGTCCTGGAGATACGCAGTATTTT.